This T cell receptor beta chain was recorded in a study of patients and donors after allogeneic stem cell transplantation. Each CDR3 protein is one row after TCRdb ran MiXCR on the RT-PCR reads. This sample has roughly 230,000 distinct CDR3 sequences; around an eighth occur once, and the top ten carry approximately 10%. This clonotype turned up a few times. The CDR3 has 17 amino acids. V trimming: 4 bases; J trimming: 3 bases; junction bases outside the gene matches: 12. Germline assignment: CDR1 SGHRS and CDR2 YFSETQ. This chain joins TRBV5-1 and TRBJ2-7, with 11 nucleotides matching TRBD2. What was sequenced was blood, either unsorted or a sorted T cell fraction (not recorded which). This receptor was obtained from a human donor who was either an allogeneic HSCT recipient or a stem cell or donor lymphocyte infusion donor (not recorded which). It is not recorded whose cells these are; they may come from a transplant donor. CDR3 protein: CASSPGLAGKANYEQYF. DNA of the CDR3: TGCGCCAGCAGCCCCGGACTAGCGGGTAAGGCTAACTACGAGCAGTACTTC.